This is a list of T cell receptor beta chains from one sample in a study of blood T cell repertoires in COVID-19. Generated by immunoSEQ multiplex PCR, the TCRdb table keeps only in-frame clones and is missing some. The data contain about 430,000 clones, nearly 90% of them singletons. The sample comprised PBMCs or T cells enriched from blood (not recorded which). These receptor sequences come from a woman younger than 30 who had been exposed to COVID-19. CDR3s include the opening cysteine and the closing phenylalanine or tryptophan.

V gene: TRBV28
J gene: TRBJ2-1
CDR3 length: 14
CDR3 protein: CASSETGGWDEQFF

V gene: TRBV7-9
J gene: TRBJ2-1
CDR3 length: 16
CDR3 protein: CASSETGLAGACEQFF

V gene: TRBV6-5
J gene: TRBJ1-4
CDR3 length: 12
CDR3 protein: CASSHRGEKLFF

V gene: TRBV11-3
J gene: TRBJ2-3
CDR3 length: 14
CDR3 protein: CASSLVRDSDTQYF

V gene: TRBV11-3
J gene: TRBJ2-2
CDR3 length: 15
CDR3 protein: CASSPPGRDSGELFF

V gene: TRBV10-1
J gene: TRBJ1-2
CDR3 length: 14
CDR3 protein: CASSESLSTYGYTF

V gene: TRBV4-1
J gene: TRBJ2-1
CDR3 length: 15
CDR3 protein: CASSQPLAGGHEQFF

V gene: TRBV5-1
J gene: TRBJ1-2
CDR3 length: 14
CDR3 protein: CASSSDRLIYGYTF

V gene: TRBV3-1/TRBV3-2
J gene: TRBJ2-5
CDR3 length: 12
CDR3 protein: CASSQVVETQYF

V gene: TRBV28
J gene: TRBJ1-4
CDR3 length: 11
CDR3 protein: CASSSNEKLFF

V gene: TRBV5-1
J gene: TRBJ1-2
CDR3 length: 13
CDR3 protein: CASSLDRGLGYTF

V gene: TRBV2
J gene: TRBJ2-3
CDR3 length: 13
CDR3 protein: CATDRWPGDTQYF

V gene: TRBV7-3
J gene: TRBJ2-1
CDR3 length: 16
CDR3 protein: CASSAQGTYGYNEQFF

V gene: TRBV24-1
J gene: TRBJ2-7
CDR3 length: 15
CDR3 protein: CATSDTSGRFYEQYF

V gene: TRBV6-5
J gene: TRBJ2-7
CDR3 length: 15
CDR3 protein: CASSPRDRGVYEQYF

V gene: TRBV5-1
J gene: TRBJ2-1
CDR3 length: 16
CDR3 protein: CASSLSSGGTYNEQFF

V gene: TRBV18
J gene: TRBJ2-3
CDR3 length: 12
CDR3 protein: CASSSTRDTQYF

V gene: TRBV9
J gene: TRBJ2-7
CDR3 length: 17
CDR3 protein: CASSEGVTTAPRDEQYF

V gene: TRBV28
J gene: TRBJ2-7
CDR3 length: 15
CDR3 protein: CASTLPGTGSYEQYF

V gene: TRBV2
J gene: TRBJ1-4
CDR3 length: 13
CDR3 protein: CASRGRGNEKLFF

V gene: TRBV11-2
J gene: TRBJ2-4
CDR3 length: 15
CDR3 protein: CASSITSTAKNIQYF

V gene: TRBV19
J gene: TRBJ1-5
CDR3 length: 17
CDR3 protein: CASRPTGADYSNQPQHF

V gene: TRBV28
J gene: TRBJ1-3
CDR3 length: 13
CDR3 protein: CASLPEFGNTIYF

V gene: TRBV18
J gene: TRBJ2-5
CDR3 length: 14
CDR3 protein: CASSPTNSQETQYF

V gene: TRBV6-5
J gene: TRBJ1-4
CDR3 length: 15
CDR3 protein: CASSSRGQVGEKLFF

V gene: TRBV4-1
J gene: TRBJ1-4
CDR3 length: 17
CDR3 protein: CASSQEGIGTGVEKLFF

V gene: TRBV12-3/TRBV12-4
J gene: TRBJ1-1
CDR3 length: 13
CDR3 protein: CAHPRRGPPEAFF

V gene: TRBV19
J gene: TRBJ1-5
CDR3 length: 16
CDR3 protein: CASSMPTGLNNQPQHF

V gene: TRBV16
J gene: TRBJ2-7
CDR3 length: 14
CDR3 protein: CASSHTQGFYEQYF

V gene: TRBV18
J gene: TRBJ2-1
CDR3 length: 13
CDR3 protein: CASSPGLDNEQFF